This T cell receptor beta chain is drawn from a study of naive and memory T cell subsets. The SP2 primer and nested alpha and beta constant region primers amplified ligated cDNA in four rounds. For blood and skin samples, reverse transcription used TCR alpha and beta constant primers. TCRdb redid the calling of the 5' RACE reads with MiXCR, one entry per CDR3 protein. Here the sample spans tens of thousands of distinct CDR3 sequences, about 7.2% being singletons. V was clipped by 2 bases and J by 0 bases, with 7 bases between them. Germline-derived CDR1 and CDR2 are MNHEY and SVGAGI. The CDR3 loop spans 14 amino acids. As to this clonotype: What it recognizes is unknown.

Overall study results and limits: This RNA-based method may be sensitive to activation-related transcript changes.

An oligonucleotide containing a UMI was ligated to the 3' end of TCR cDNA. The V gene is TRBV6-5, the J gene TRBJ1-2; D unclear. This receptor was identified in a male donor in good health. The CDR3 protein is CASSYGRTNYGYTF. CDR3 bases: TGTGCCAGCAGTTACGGAAGGACTAACTATGGCTACACCTTC.